Listed below are T cell receptor beta chains from one sample, sequenced in a study of shared T cell receptors in the human thymus. Sequencing was performed with immunoSEQ multiplex PCR; in TCRdb, only in-frame clones are kept and a portion is missing. The profile shows some 760,000 clones, 80% to 90% of them singletons. These data were also filed under a second study, of human thymus T cells.

The source material was thymocytes. The receptors were sampled from a girl in the first two years of life with a congenital heart defect. Both conserved end residues are part of each CDR3. A D gene is named only where the DNA matches it firmly. A row's size may be missing; if present it is once, few, many or a size class.

TRBJ1-6 . TRBV5-4 . TGTGCCAGCAGCTTCCAGGACAACGACTCACCCCTCCACTTT CASSFQDNDSPLHF
TRBJ1-5 . TRBV19 . TGTGCCAGTAGTGCGAGCAATCAGCCCCAGCATTTT CASSASNQPQHF
TRBJ2-1 TRBD2 TRBV27 . TGTGCCAGCAGGAGGCTAGCGGGGGCCAGCTACAATGAGCAGTTCTTC CASRRLAGASYNEQFF
TRBJ1-2 . TRBV9 once TGTGCCAGCAGCGTAGGGGGCGGTGGCTACACCTTC CASSVGGGGYTF
TRBJ1-2 . TRBV6-1 . TGTGCCAGCAGTGGGGGGGGGAGACAGACCCATTGCTATGGCTACACCTTC CASSGGGRQTHCYGYTF
TRBJ2-3 TRBD1 TRBV9 . TGTGCCAGCAGCCTAAGGACAGGGCTAGTGGATACGCAGTATTTT CASSLRTGLVDTQYF
TRBJ1-1 TRBD1 TRBV27 few TGTGCCAGCAGCTGGGACAGGGAGGGGCACACTGAAGCTTTCTTT CASSWDREGHTEAFF
TRBJ1-1 TRBD1 TRBV27 once TGTGCCAGCGGCAAAGGCAGGGGGTTAACTGAAGCTTTCTTT CASGKGRGLTEAFF
TRBJ1-2 TRBD1 TRBV5-1 . TGCGCCAGCAGCTTCCGGGGTTGGGGACAGTCATTGTCCTATGGCTACACCTTC CASSFRGWGQSLSYGYTF
TRBJ2-1 . TRBV2 . TGTGCCAGCAGTGAAAGGGGACAAAGCTCCTACAATGAGCAGTTCTTC CASSERGQSSYNEQFF
TRBJ1-1 . TRBV5-6 few TGTGCCAGCAGCTTGTTTCCGGGCACTGAAGCTTTCTTT CASSLFPGTEAFF
TRBJ1-1 TRBD1 TRBV5-1 . TGCGCCAGCAGCGGAAACCCTCCCCCGGGACAGGGGGAAAAGACTGAAGCTTTCTTT CASSGNPPPGQGEKTEAFF
TRBJ1-6 TRBD1 TRBV7-2 few TGTGCCAGCAGCTTAGATTTGATCGGGACAGGTGGGACTAATTCACCCCTCCACTTT CASSLDLIGTGGTNSPLHF
TRBJ2-5 TRBD2 TRBV28 once TGTGCCAGCAGTGGGGGTGCGGGGGGGCCGGGAGAGACCCAGTACTTC CASSGGAGGPGETQYF
TRBJ1-2 TRBD1 TRBV6-1 few TGTGCCAGCACTGAACAGGGGGCTATTAGGAATGGCTACACCTTC CASTEQGAIRNGYTF
TRBJ2-1 . TRBV4-2 once TGTGCCAGCAGCCGGAGGGGGGGGGCCAAGGTCCTACTCTACAATGAGCAGTTCTTC CASSRRGGAKVLLYNEQFF
TRBJ1-2 . TRBV2 once TGTGCCAGCAGGAATGGGGCAGGGGAAGGCTATGGCTACACCTTC CASRNGAGEGYGYTF
TRBJ1-3 TRBD1 TRBV19 . TGTGCCAGTGGAGACAGGGGGCCTGGAAACACCATATATTTT CASGDRGPGNTIYF
TRBJ1-2 . TRBV2 . TGTGCCAGCAACGGGGAAAGTCTTGGCTACACCTTC CASNGESLGYTF
TRBJ1-1 TRBD1 TRBV19 . TGTGCCAGTAGTCCACGGGGACAGAAAGGTGGGATTCCTGAAGCTTTCTTT CASSPRGQKGGIPEAFF
TRBJ1-2 . TRBV7-8 . TGTGCCAGCAGCTTTGGAGTGCAGACAGGACCCTACTTC CASSFGVQTGPYF
TRBJ2-3 . TRBV4-1 once TGCGCCAGCAGCCAAGATCGCGGTAAAGATACGCAGTATTTT CASSQDRGKDTQYF
TRBJ2-6 . TRBV30 few TGTGCCTGGAGCAGGGCCTCGGAAAAAGTTGGGGCCAACGTCCTGACTTTC CAWSRASEKVGANVLTF
TRBJ1-1 . TRBV7-3 . TGTGCCAGCAGCTTAAATGGGGCCGGGTCCACGGGAGACACTGAAGCTTTCTTT CASSLNGAGSTGDTEAFF
TRBJ1-5 TRBD1 TRBV18 few TGTGCCAGCTCACCCCCTACAGGGGAGGATCAGCCCCAGCATTTT CASSPPTGEDQPQHF
TRBJ2-3 TRBD1 TRBV4-2 . TGTGCCAGCAGCCAAGGTCCAGGGGGCGCGGGAGATACGCAGTATTTT CASSQGPGGAGDTQYF
TRBJ1-1 TRBD1 TRBV7-2 once TGTGCCAGCAGCTTATGGACAGGGTACACTGAAGCTTTCTTT CASSLWTGYTEAFF
TRBJ1-2 . TRBV5-1 . TGCGCCAGCAGCTTGTTAGTAGAACGCTATGGCTACACCTTC CASSLLVERYGYTF
TRBJ2-7 TRBD1 TRBV28 . TGTGCCAGCAGTGAGGGGGCACCCTACGAGCAGTACTTC CASSEGAPYEQYF
TRBJ2-7 TRBD2 TRBV19 . TGTGCCAGTAGTGCCAGACTAGCGGGGGCACCCTACGAGCAGTACTTC CASSARLAGAPYEQYF
TRBJ2-6 . TRBV5-1 . TGCGCCAGCAGCCCCAGACAGGCAACCGTCCCCTCTGGGGCCAACGTCCTGACTTTC CASSPRQATVPSGANVLTF
TRBJ2-1 . TRBV25-1 once TGTGCCAGCAGTGTCAACAATGAGCAGTTCTTC CASSVNNEQFF
TRBJ1-5 TRBD1 TRBV30 . TGTGCCTGGGATACAGGGGGCGGGGGACATCAGCCCCAGCATTTT CAWDTGGGGHQPQHF
TRBJ1-5 . TRBV6-6 . TGTGCCAGCAGTTATGTAGCCTTCAATCAGCCCCAGCATTTT CASSYVAFNQPQHF
TRBJ2-1 TRBD1 TRBV5-1 . TGCGCCAGCGGCCCTCAGGGACAGGGTATGAATGAGCAGTTCTTC CASGPQGQGMNEQFF
TRBJ1-1 . TRBV6-6 . TGTGCCAGCAGCCTAAAGACAGGTGACACTGAAGCTTTCTTT CASSLKTGDTEAFF
TRBJ1-4 TRBD1 TRBV9 . TGTGCCAGCAGCATTGAGGGGACAGGGGATGAAAAACTGTTTTTT CASSIEGTGDEKLFF
TRBJ1-2 . TRBV5-4 once TGTGCCAGCAGCTTGGTGGCAGGCCGTGGATATGGCTACACCTTC CASSLVAGRGYGYTF
TRBJ1-1 . TRBV2 . TGTGCCAGCAAAGTAGGAATGGGCGCCCCTGAAGCTTTCTTT CASKVGMGAPEAFF
TRBJ1-6 . TRBV27 . TGTGCCAGCAGTTCACGGCCTAGTAAGTCACCCCTCCACTTT CASSSRPSKSPLHF
TRBJ1-1 TRBD1 TRBV4-1 . TGCGCCAGCAGCCCCGGACAGAGACAGGGTTCGGACACTGAAGCTTTCTTT CASSPGQRQGSDTEAFF
TRBJ1-2 TRBD1 TRBV6-6 . TGTGCCAGCAGTTATGGGGACAGGGTGTTTCGTGGCTACACCTTC CASSYGDRVFRGYTF
TRBJ1-3 . TRBV9 . TGTGCCAGCAGCGCCAAACTAGACGGGATCGGAAACACCATATATTTT CASSAKLDGIGNTIYF
TRBJ2-7 . TRBV14 once TGTGCCAGCAGCCAAGATGGGACAAGGTGGGGCTACGAGCAGTACTTC CASSQDGTRWGYEQYF
TRBJ1-2 TRBD1 TRBV19 . TGTGCCAGTAGTATATCCCCCAGCGACAGGGAGGACTATGGCTACACCTTC CASSISPSDREDYGYTF